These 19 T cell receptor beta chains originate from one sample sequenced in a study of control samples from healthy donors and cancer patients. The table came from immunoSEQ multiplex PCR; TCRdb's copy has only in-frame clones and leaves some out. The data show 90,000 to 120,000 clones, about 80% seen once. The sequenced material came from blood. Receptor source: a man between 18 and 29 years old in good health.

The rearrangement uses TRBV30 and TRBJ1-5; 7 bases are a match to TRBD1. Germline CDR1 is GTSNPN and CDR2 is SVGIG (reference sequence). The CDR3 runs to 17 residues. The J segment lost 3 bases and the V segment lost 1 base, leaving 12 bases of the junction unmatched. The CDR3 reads CAWSDNSLQGNNQPQHF. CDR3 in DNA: TGTGCCTGGAGTGATAACTCCTTACAGGGGAACAATCAGCCCCAGCATTTT.

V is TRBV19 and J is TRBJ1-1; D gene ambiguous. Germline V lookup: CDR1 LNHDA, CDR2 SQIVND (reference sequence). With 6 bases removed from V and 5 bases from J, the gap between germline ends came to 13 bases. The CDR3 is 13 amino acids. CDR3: CASSFYSRTEAFF. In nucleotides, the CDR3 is TGTGCCAGTAGCTTTTACAGCCGGACTGAAGCTTTCTTT.

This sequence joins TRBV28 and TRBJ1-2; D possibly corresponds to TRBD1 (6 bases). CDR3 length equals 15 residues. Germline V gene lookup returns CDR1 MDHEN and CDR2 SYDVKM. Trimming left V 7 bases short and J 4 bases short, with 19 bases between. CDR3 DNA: TGTGCCAGCACCCCAGGGCCGGCAGGGGCCTATGGCTACACCTTC. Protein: CASTPGPAGAYGYTF.

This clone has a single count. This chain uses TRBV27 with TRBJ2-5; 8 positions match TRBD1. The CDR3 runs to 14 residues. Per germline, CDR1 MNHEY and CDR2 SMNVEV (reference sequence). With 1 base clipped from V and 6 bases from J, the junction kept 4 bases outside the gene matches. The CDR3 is CASSLYQGAQTQYF. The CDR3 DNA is TGTGCCAGCAGTTTATATCAGGGGGCGCAGACCCAGTACTTC.

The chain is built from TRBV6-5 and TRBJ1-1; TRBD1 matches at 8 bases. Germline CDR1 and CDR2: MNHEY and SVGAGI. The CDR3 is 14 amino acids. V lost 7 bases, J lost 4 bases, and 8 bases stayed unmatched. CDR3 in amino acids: CASTDRDRPTEAFF. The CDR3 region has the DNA TGTGCCAGCACCGACCGGGACAGGCCCACTGAAGCTTTCTTT.

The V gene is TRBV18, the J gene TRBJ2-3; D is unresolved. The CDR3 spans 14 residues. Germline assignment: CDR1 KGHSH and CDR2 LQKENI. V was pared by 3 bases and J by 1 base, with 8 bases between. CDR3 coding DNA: TGTGCCAGCTCACCGGGATATGGCACAGATACGCAGTATTTT. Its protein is CASSPGYGTDTQYF.

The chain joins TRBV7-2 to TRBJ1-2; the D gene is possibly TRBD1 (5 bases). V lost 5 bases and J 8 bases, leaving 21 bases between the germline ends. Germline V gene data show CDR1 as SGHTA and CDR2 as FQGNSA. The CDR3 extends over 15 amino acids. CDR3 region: CASSPEGFGSRGYTF. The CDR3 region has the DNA TGTGCCAGCAGCCCAGAGGGGTTTGGAAGTAGGGGCTACACCTTC.

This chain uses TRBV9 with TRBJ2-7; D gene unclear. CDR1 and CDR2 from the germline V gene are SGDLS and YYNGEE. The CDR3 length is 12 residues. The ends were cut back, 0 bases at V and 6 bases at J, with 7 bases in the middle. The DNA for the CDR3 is TGTGCCAGCAGCGTAGCTAAGCCCGAGCAGTACGTC. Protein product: CASSVAKPEQYV.

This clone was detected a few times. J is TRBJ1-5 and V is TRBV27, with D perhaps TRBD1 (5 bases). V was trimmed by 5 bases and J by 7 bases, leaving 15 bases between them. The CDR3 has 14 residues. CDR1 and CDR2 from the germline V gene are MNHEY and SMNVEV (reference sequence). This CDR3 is CASSARRGEQPQHF. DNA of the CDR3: TGTGCCAGCAGTGCCCGGAGAGGGGAGCAGCCCCAGCATTTT.

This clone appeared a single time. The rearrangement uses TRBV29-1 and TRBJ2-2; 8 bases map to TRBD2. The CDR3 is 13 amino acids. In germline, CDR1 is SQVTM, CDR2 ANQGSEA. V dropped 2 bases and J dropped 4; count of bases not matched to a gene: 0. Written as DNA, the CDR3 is TGCAGCGTTGAACGGGGGGGCACCGGGGAGCTGTTTTTT. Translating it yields CSVERGGTGELFF.

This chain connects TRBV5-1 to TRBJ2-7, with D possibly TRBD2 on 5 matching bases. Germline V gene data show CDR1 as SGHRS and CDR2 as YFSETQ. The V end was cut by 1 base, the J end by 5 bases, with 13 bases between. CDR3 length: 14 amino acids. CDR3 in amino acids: CASSLFDIGDEQYF. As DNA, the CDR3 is TGCGCCAGCAGCTTGTTTGATATCGGGGACGAGCAGTACTTC.

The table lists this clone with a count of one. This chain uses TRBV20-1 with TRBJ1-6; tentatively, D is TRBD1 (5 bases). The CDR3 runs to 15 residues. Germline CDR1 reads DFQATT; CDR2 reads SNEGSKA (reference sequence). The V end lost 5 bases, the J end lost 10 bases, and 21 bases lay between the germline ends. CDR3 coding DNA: TGCAGTGCTCGTGAGCTACAGGTGCTAGGGTCACCCCTCCACTTT. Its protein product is CSARELQVLGSPLHF.

In nucleotides, the CDR3 is TGCAGTGCCGAGGGACGTGAGAATCAGCCCCAGCATTTT. Protein: CSAEGRENQPQHF. The V and J genes are TRBV29-1 and TRBJ1-5; D might be TRBD1 (5 bases). CDR3 size: 13 residues. Germline lookup yields CDR1 SQVTM and CDR2 ANQGSEA.

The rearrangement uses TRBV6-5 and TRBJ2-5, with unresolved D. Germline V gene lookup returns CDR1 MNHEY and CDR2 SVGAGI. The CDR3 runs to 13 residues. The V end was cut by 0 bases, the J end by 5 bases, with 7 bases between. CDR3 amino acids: CASSYSRAETQYF. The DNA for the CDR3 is TGTGCCAGCAGTTACTCAAGGGCTGAGACCCAGTACTTC.

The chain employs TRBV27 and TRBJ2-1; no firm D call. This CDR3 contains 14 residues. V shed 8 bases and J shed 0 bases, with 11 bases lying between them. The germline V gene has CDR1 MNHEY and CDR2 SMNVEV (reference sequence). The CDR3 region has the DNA TGTGCCAGCGCTCGGGTGAGCTCCTACAATGAGCAGTTCTTC. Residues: CASARVSSYNEQFF.

DNA of the CDR3: TGTGCCAGTAGTCGACAGGGAACCAAAAACATTCAGTACTTC. Translation gives CASSRQGTKNIQYF. The chain joins TRBV19 to TRBJ2-4, with 7 bases matching TRBD1. Germline V gene sequence: CDR1 LNHDA, CDR2 SQIVND (reference sequence). Unmatched junction bases numbered 3, after V lost 5 bases and J lost 2 bases. This CDR3 is built from 14 residues.

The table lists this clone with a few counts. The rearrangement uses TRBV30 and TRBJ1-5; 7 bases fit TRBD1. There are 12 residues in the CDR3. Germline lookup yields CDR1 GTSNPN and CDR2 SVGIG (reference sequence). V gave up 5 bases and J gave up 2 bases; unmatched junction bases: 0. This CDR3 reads CAWGQGNQPQHF. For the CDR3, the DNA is TGTGCCTGGGGACAGGGCAATCAGCCCCAGCATTTT.

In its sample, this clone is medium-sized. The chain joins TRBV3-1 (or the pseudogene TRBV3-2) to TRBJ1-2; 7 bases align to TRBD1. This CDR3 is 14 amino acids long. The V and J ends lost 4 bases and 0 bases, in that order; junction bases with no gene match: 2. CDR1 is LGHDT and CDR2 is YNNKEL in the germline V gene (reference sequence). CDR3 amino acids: CASSRGQANYGYTF. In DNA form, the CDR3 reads TGTGCCAGCAGCCGAGGACAGGCTAACTATGGCTACACCTTC.

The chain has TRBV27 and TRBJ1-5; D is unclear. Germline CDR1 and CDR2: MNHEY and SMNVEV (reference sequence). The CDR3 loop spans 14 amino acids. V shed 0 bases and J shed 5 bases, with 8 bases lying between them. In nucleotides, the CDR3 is TGTGCCAGCAGTTTATCGAAGCCTTATCAGCCCCAGCATTTT. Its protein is CASSLSKPYQPQHF.